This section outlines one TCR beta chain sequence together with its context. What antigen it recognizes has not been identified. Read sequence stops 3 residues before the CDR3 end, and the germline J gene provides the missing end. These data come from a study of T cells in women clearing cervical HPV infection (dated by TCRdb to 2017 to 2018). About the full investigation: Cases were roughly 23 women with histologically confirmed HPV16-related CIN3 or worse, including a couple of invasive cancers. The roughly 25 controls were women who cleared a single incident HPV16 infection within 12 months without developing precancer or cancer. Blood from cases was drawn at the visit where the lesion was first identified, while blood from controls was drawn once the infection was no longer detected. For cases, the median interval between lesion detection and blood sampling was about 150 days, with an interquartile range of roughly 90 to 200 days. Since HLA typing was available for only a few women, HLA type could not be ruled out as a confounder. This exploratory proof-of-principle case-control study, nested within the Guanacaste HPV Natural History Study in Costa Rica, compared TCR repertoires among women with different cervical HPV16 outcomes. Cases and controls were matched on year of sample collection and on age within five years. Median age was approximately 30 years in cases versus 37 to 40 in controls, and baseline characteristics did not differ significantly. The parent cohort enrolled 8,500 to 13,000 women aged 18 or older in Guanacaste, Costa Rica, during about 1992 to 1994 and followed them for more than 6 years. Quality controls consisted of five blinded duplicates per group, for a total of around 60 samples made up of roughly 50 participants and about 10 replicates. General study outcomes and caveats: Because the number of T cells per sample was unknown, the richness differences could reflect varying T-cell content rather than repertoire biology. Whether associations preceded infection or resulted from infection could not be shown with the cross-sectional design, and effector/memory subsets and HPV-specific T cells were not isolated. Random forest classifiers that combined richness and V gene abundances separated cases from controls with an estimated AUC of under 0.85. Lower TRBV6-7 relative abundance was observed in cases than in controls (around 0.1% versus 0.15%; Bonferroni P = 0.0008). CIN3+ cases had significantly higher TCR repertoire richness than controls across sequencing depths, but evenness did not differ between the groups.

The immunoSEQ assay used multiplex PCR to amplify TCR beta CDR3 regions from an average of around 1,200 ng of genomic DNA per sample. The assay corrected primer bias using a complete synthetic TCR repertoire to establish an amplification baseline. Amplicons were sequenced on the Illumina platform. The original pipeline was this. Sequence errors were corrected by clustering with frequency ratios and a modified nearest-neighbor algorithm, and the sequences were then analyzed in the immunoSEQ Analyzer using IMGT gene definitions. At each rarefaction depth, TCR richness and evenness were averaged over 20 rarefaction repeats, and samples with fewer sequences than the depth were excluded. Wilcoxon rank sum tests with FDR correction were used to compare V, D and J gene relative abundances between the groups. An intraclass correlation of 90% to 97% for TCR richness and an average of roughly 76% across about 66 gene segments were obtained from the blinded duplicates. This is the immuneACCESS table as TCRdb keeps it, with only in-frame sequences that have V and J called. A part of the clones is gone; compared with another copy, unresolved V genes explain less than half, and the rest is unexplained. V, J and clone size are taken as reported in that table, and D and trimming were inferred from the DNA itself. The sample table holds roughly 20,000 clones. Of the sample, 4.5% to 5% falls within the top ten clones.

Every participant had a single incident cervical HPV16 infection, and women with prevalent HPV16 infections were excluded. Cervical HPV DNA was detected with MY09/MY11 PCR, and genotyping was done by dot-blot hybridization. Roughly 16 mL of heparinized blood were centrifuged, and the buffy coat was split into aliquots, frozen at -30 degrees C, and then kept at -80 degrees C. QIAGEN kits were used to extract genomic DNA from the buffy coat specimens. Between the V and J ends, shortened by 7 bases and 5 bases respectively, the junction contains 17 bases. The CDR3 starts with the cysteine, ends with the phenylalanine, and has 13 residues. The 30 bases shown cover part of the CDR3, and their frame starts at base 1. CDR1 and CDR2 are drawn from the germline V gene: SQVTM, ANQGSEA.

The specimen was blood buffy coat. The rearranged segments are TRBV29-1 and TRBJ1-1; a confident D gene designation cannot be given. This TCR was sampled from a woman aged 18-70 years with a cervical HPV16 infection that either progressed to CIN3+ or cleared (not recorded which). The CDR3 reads CSAAETRGTEAFF. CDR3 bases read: TGCAGCGCTGCCGAGACCCGAGGGACTGAA.